The rows below give T cell receptor beta chains drawn from one sample of a study of sequential checkpoint blockade in melanoma. Measured with immunoSEQ multiplex PCR; TCRdb has only the in-frame clones, and not every one. The sample comprises about 11,000 clones, about 50% of which are singletons, and around 16% rests with the top ten. This specimen consisted of CD8+ T cells sorted from blood (inferred from file names), obtained from a patient given nivolumab and ipilimumab in sequence. These receptor sequences come from a human donor with melanoma. Both conserved end residues are part of each CDR3. Each record gives: V gene, J gene, CDR3 protein.

V gene: TRBV30; J gene: TRBJ1-1; CDR3 protein: CAWTLTGTEAFF
V gene: TRBV5-4; J gene: TRBJ2-7; CDR3 protein: CATSGSGGTYEQYF
V gene: TRBV5-4; J gene: TRBJ2-7; CDR3 protein: CASSPPGQTYEQYF
V gene: TRBV9; J gene: TRBJ2-5; CDR3 protein: CASSVAGGQETQYF
V gene: TRBV19; J gene: TRBJ2-1; CDR3 protein: CASSILAGNGNEQFF
V gene: TRBV27; J gene: TRBJ2-7; CDR3 protein: CASSHTQVLAPYEQYF
V gene: TRBV7-2; J gene: TRBJ2-5; CDR3 protein: CASSLGRETQYF
V gene: TRBV7-9; J gene: TRBJ2-5; CDR3 protein: CASSASGAQETQYF
V gene: TRBV28; J gene: TRBJ1-1; CDR3 protein: CASSQPAEEAFF
V gene: TRBV4-3; J gene: TRBJ1-3; CDR3 protein: CASSQDRNMGGTIYF
V gene: TRBV19; J gene: TRBJ1-3; CDR3 protein: CASSRPTVSSGNTIYF
V gene: TRBV9; J gene: TRBJ2-7; CDR3 protein: CASSVSREGHNEQYF
V gene: TRBV19; J gene: TRBJ2-1; CDR3 protein: CASSIVGQGLGNEQFF
V gene: TRBV7-9; J gene: TRBJ2-7; CDR3 protein: CASSPGHRYEQYF
V gene: TRBV6-5; J gene: TRBJ2-5; CDR3 protein: CASSYSGSDETQYF
V gene: TRBV4-2; J gene: NA; CDR3 protein: CASSQDLGDSYEQYF
V gene: TRBV6-6; J gene: TRBJ2-7; CDR3 protein: CASSYGREEYF
V gene: TRBV5-4; J gene: TRBJ1-5; CDR3 protein: CASSQMTGEGSNQPQHF
V gene: TRBV4-1; J gene: TRBJ2-3; CDR3 protein: CASSQVGTDTQYF
V gene: TRBV6-7; J gene: TRBJ1-1; CDR3 protein: CASTTGGPTNTEAFF
V gene: TRBV11-2; J gene: TRBJ1-1; CDR3 protein: CASSFQTGMNTEAFF
V gene: TRBV7-3; J gene: TRBJ1-1; CDR3 protein: CASSLGQQRVVNTEAFF
V gene: TRBV27; J gene: TRBJ2-2; CDR3 protein: CASSLLVRGELFF
V gene: TRBV6-6; J gene: TRBJ2-1; CDR3 protein: CASMTPRDNAYNEQFF
V gene: TRBV6-4; J gene: TRBJ2-1; CDR3 protein: CASRHHNEQFF
V gene: TRBV27; J gene: TRBJ2-1; CDR3 protein: CASSFDSSYNEQFF
V gene: TRBV5-4; J gene: TRBJ2-5; CDR3 protein: CASSQTGGQGQETQYF
V gene: TRBV7-9; J gene: TRBJ2-7; CDR3 protein: CASSLEADQRGEQYF
V gene: TRBV6-5; J gene: TRBJ2-3; CDR3 protein: CASSYNLATDTQYF
V gene: TRBV28; J gene: TRBJ1-4; CDR3 protein: CASRETGVEKLFF
V gene: TRBV4-3; J gene: TRBJ2-1; CDR3 protein: CASSQAGWSNEQFF
V gene: TRBV2; J gene: TRBJ2-6; CDR3 protein: CASSEWDRDSSGANVLTF
V gene: TRBV4-1; J gene: TRBJ1-5; CDR3 protein: CASSQDITGPQPQHF
V gene: TRBV14; J gene: TRBJ2-4; CDR3 protein: CASSPGQQNIQYF
V gene: TRBV29-1; J gene: TRBJ1-2; CDR3 protein: CSVAGILGGYTF
V gene: TRBV4-3; J gene: TRBJ2-1; CDR3 protein: CASSRLENRGHEQFF
V gene: TRBV7-2; J gene: TRBJ2-5; CDR3 protein: CASSWGTGSAETQYF
V gene: TRBV7-9; J gene: TRBJ1-1; CDR3 protein: CASSGGGRTEAFF
V gene: TRBV4-3; J gene: TRBJ2-7; CDR3 protein: CASSQEAGTYEQYF
V gene: TRBV28; J gene: TRBJ1-1; CDR3 protein: CASSDTWTGETEAFF
V gene: TRBV19; J gene: TRBJ1-1; CDR3 protein: CASSVPGTEAFF
V gene: TRBV28; J gene: TRBJ1-5; CDR3 protein: CASRTTGSSNQPQHF
V gene: TRBV4-3; J gene: NA; CDR3 protein: CASSQWDFTDSYEQYF